This TCR beta chain was found in a study of T cells in tuberculosis. The J segment lost 5 bases and the V segment lost 2 bases, leaving 10 bases of the junction unmatched. In germline, CDR1 is GTSNPN, CDR2 SVGIG (reference sequence). The CDR3 is made up of 16 amino acids. The data were produced by immunoSEQ multiplex PCR, yet TCRdb's version contains in-frame clones alone and is incomplete. Counted here are about 43,000 clones, approximately 95% occurring once; the ten biggest clones make up 3.6%. The receptor was isolated from a donor aged 10-35 years with latent tuberculosis or without tuberculosis infection. The V and J genes are TRBV30 and TRBJ2-1; 9 nucleotides match TRBD2. The sequencing sample was made of PBMCs. CDR3 region: CAWSPGQRGVNNEQFF. The CDR3 DNA is TGTGCCTGGAGTCCGGGTCAGCGGGGGGTTAACAATGAGCAGTTCTTC.